These T cell receptor beta chains were read from a single sample in a study of radiation and T cells in renal cell carcinoma. Libraries were prepared by immunoSEQ multiplex PCR; TCRdb keeps only in-frame clonotypes and omits some of them. The sample yields some 120,000 clones, 81% seen once. The sequencing here drew on blood, taken from a patient whose treatment included radiotherapy and nephrectomy. The receptors here all came from a woman between 55 and 75 years old with renal cell carcinoma. The CDR3 runs from the conserved cysteine through the conserved F or W. D genes are given only for firm matches. Clone size is stated in some rows and not others, as once, few, many or a class when expanded.

d_call clone_size j_call v_call cdr3_nt cdr3_aa
. . TRBJ2-1 TRBV28 TGTGCCAGCAGTTTACAGGGTCCCTACAATGAGCAGTTCTTC CASSLQGPYNEQFF
. . TRBJ1-1 TRBV14 TGTGCCAGCAGCCAAGACAGGTTAACTGAAGCTTTCTTT CASSQDRLTEAFF
. . TRBJ2-3 TRBV29-1 TGCAGCGTTGAAGATTCGAGGAGGCCAGATACGCAGTATTTT CSVEDSRRPDTQYF
. . TRBJ2-2 TRBV7-2 TGTGCCAGCAGCTCGGGAGTTAACACCGGGGAGCTGTTTTTT CASSSGVNTGELFF
. . TRBJ1-5 TRBV19 TGTGCCAGTACCACTTGGGTGGGGACACCTAGCAATCAGCCCCAGCATTTT CASTTWVGTPSNQPQHF
. . TRBJ2-1 TRBV6-6 TGTGCCAGCAGTTACTCGGTCGAGCGGCCACAGTTCTTC CASSYSVERPQFF
. . TRBJ1-2 TRBV28 TGTGCCAGCAGTTTCGCGGCACCCGAGTCAGCTAACTATGGCTACACCTTC CASSFAAPESANYGYTF
. few TRBJ1-1 TRBV25-1 TGTGCCAGCAGAGCCCCGGGACACATGAACACTGAAGCTTTCTTT CASRAPGHMNTEAFF
. . TRBJ2-7 TRBV6-5 TGTGCCAGCAGTAGGGACACCTACGAGCAGTACTTC CASSRDTYEQYF
. . TRBJ1-1 TRBV6-6 TGTGCCAGCAGTTACGGGAGGGGCACTGAAGCTTTCTTT CASSYGRGTEAFF
. . TRBJ2-3 TRBV19 TGTGCCAGTAGTATAACCTCGGGGCAGACAGATACGCAGTATTTT CASSITSGQTDTQYF
. . TRBJ1-2 TRBV29-1 TGCAGCGTCGAAGTGGCGGGGATAGGCTATGGCTACACCTTC CSVEVAGIGYGYTF
. . TRBJ2-1 TRBV11-2 TGTGCCAGCAGCCCCCGGGGGCCGGTGGATGAGCAGTTCTTC CASSPRGPVDEQFF
. few TRBJ1-2 TRBV20-1 TGCAGTGCTAGAACCTATGGCTACACCTTC CSARTYGYTF
. medium-sized TRBJ1-2 TRBV28 TGTGCCAGCAGTTTCTCGGGGGGCCGGTCGGGCTACACCTTC CASSFSGGRSGYTF
TRBD2 . TRBJ2-3 TRBV7-9 TGTGCCAGCAGCTCGCCTTTAAGCGGGGGGGCCCCAGATACGCAGTATTTT CASSSPLSGGAPDTQYF
. . TRBJ1-1 TRBV30 TGTGCCTGGAGGGCAGGGCGGAGCACTGAAGCTTTCTTT CAWRAGRSTEAFF
. once TRBJ1-6 TRBV4-3 TGCGCCAGCAGCCGGGGGACCAATAATTCACCCCTCCACTTT CASSRGTNNSPLHF
. . TRBJ2-7 TRBV19 TGTGCCAGTAGTGATGGGAGCAGCTCCTACGAGCAGTACTTC CASSDGSSSYEQYF
TRBD1 once TRBJ2-7 TRBV5-5 TGTGCCAGCAGCCGGGGACAGGGGGCCTACGAGCAGTACTTC CASSRGQGAYEQYF
. . TRBJ1-2 TRBV9 TGTGCCAGCAGCGTAATACCAAGTAGTAACTATGGCTACACCTTC CASSVIPSSNYGYTF
TRBD2 . TRBJ2-1 TRBV4-1 TGCGCCAGCAGCCAAGATCCGGGACTAGCTAATGAGCAGTTCTTC CASSQDPGLANEQFF